This T cell receptor (beta chain) derives from a study of cytomegalovirus exposure and HLA in healthy donors. 60 Vbeta and 13 Jbeta primers were used in PCR. Using immunoSEQ multiplex PCR, the repertoire was profiled, and TCRdb retains in-frame clones only, with some absent. The sample lists around 150,000 clones, roughly 90% seen once, with over 1.5% in the top ten. The V segment lost 2 bases and the J segment 0 bases; nucleotides outside the gene matches: 5. This CDR3 has 16 residues. Germline-derived CDR1 and CDR2 are MDHEN and SYDVKM. The sequence was obtained from a woman aged 18-35 years in good health and CMV-seronegative. The rearrangement links TRBV28 to TRBJ2-7; 9 nucleotides line up with TRBD2. The sample taken for sequencing was PBMCs. In DNA form, the CDR3 reads TGTGCCAGCAGTTTACCAGCGGGAGGACTCTCCTACGAGCAGTACTTC. It translates to CASSLPAGGLSYEQYF.